This note documents a single TCR beta chain sequence. This sample is part of a study of patients and donors after allogeneic stem cell transplantation. Trimming pared 4 bases from V and 2 bases from J, leaving 8 bases between. Germline-derived CDR1 and CDR2 are MGHDK and SYGVNS. The CDR3 totals 13 residues. TCRdb reprocessed the RT-PCR reads with MiXCR, giving one entry per CDR3 protein. The data contain about a million distinct CDR3 sequences, more than 15% of them seen just once; the ten biggest clones take up roughly 6%. This rearrangement joins TRBV25-1 to TRBJ1-1; D unresolved. Specimen: blood, either unsorted or a sorted T cell fraction (not recorded which). The clonotype originates from a human donor who was either an allogeneic HSCT recipient or a stem cell or donor lymphocyte infusion donor (not recorded which). It is not recorded whose cells these are; they may come from a transplant donor. CDR3 nucleotide sequence: TGTGCCAGCAGTGGGGATATTAACACTGAAGCTTTCTTT. Protein: CASSGDINTEAFF.